The 10 T cell receptor beta chains listed next were all sequenced from one sample in a study of blood T cell repertoires in COVID-19. Assay: immunoSEQ multiplex PCR; the TCRdb copy retains only in-frame clones and omits some. The table lists about 230,000 clones, roughly 91% of them singletons. The sample taken for sequencing was PBMCs or T cells enriched from blood (not recorded which). The receptor set was obtained from a woman between 25 and 40 years old with acute COVID-19.

The rearrangement joins TRBV4-3 to TRBJ1-1; TRBD1 aligns across 8 bases. CDR3 length equals 15 residues. Germline V CDR1 and CDR2: LGHNA, YSLEER. The V segment lost 5 bases and the J segment 3 bases; nucleotides outside the gene matches: 8. CDR3 protein: CASSILMTGDTEAFF. CDR3 coding DNA: TGCGCCAGCAGCATTCTAATGACAGGGGACACTGAAGCTTTCTTT.

This clone is a singleton in its sample. The chain couples TRBV28 to TRBJ2-1, with D maybe TRBD2 (5 bases). V was trimmed by 0 bases and J by 0 bases, leaving 9 bases between them. The CDR3 contains 16 residues. In germline, CDR1 is MDHEN, CDR2 SYDVKM. The DNA of the CDR3 is TGTGCCAGCAGTTTATGGACTGAGGGCTCCTACAATGAGCAGTTCTTC. This gives the protein CASSLWTEGSYNEQFF.

This sequence joins TRBV18 and TRBJ1-5, with D uncertain. CDR3 size: 13 residues. V lost 6 bases and J 4 bases, leaving 10 bases between the germline ends. CDR1 and CDR2 from the germline V gene are KGHSH and LQKENI. This CDR3 is CASSPTENQPQHF. The CDR3 region has the DNA TGTGCCAGCTCCCCTACAGAGAATCAGCCCCAGCATTTT.

Here the CDR3 reads CAWSVPRQGNSPLHF. The CDR3 DNA sequence: TGTGCCTGGAGTGTACCGCGACAGGGGAATTCACCCCTCCACTTT. This sequence joins TRBV30 and TRBJ1-6; TRBD1 agrees at 8 bases. CDR3 length equals 15 residues. CDR1 and CDR2 (germline): GTSNPN, SVGIG (reference sequence). With V trimmed by 0 bases and J by 7 bases, 5 bases remained unmatched.

This clone was picked up a small number of times. The V gene is TRBV14, the J gene TRBJ1-1; 8 bases align to TRBD1. The ends lost 4 bases at V and 4 bases at J; junction bases unmatched: 5. Germline loops: CDR1 SGHDN, CDR2 FVKESK. The CDR3 has 14 amino acids. CDR3 sequence (DNA): TGTGCCAGCAGCCGGACAGGGATGAGCACTGAAGCTTTCTTT. It yields the protein CASSRTGMSTEAFF.

V is TRBV11-2 and J is TRBJ2-5; D may be TRBD1 (6 bases). This CDR3 contains 15 residues. Trimming stripped 3 bases from V and 1 base from J, with 12 bases between. In germline, CDR1 is SGHAT, CDR2 FQNNGV. CDR3 protein: CASSLGAAAQETQYF. Written as DNA, the CDR3 is TGTGCCAGCAGCTTGGGGGCAGCGGCCCAAGAGACCCAGTACTTC.

This chain connects TRBV6-5 to TRBJ1-5, with a tentative D call TRBD1 (6 bases). The germline V gene encodes CDR1 MNHEY and CDR2 SVGAGI. The CDR3 consists of 13 residues. The germline V and J ends were trimmed by 8 bases and 6 bases, with 14 bases remaining between them. CDR3 in amino acids: CASEGGAGQPQHF. The CDR3 DNA is TGTGCCAGCGAGGGGGGGGCCGGTCAGCCCCAGCATTTT.

The chain has TRBV9 and TRBJ2-1; 7 bases fit TRBD1. The germline V gene encodes CDR1 SGDLS and CDR2 YYNGEE. V shed 0 bases, J shed 4 bases, and the junction held 4 bases outside the gene matches. This CDR3 has 15 amino acids. CDR3 amino acids: CASSVAGTEYNEQFF. In DNA, the CDR3 is TGTGCCAGCAGCGTAGCTGGGACAGAATACAATGAGCAGTTCTTC.

The rearrangement joins TRBV20-1 to TRBJ1-1, with a tentative D call TRBD1 (6 bases). From germline, CDR1 is DFQATT and CDR2 SNEGSKA (reference sequence). Trimming stripped 8 bases from V and 1 base from J, with 8 bases between. This CDR3 is 11 amino acids long. Here the CDR3 DNA reads TGCAGTATGGGACAGAACACTGAAGCTTTCTTT. It encodes CSMGQNTEAFF.

This clone was counted a single time. V is TRBV9 and J is TRBJ2-7; 9 positions agree with TRBD1. This CDR3 region has 15 residues. Germline CDR1 is SGDLS and CDR2 is YYNGEE. J lost 2 bases, V lost 4 bases, and 7 bases had no gene match. The CDR3 sequence is CASSPSGTGTYEQYF. CDR3 in DNA: TGTGCCAGCAGCCCATCCGGGACAGGGACCTACGAGCAGTACTTC.